What follows are 7 T cell receptor beta chains derived from one specimen sequenced in a study of blood T cell repertoires in COVID-19. Measured with immunoSEQ multiplex PCR; TCRdb has only the in-frame clones, and not every one. In the table there are over 200,000 clones, roughly 80% of which are singletons. The specimen was peripheral blood. All receptors derive from a human donor in a cohort sampled during active COVID-19.

This clone has only one observation. The chain carries TRBV11-2 and TRBJ2-7; no definite D call. Germline lookup yields CDR1 SGHAT and CDR2 FQNNGV. CDR3 length equals 15 residues. Trimming removed 1 base from V and 5 bases from J, with 15 bases in between. The CDR3 here is CASSLGAKPGNEQYF. The DNA of the CDR3 is TGTGCCAGCAGCTTAGGGGCTAAACCAGGCAACGAGCAGTACTTC. The entire variable domain, with the rest obtained from reference TRBV11-2 and TRBJ2-7, is as follows: EAGVAQSPRYKIIEKRQSVAFWCNPISGHATLYWYQQILGQGPKLLIQFQNNGVVDDSQLPKDRFSAERLKGVDSTLKIQPAKLEDSAVYLCASSLGAKPGNEQYFGPGTRLTVT.

About this clone itself: The sample holds other DNA sequences that translate to the same CDR3. The rearrangement uses TRBV7-3 and TRBJ2-6; the D is unclear. Per the germline V gene, CDR1 is SGHTA and CDR2 is FQGTGA. There are 13 residues in the CDR3. Trimming shortened V by 5 bases and J by 1 base, and 3 bases separated the two germline ends. The CDR3 nucleotides are TGTGCCAGCAGCCGGTCTGGGGCCAACGTCCTGACTTTC. It yields the protein CASSRSGANVLTF.

The rearrangement links TRBV20-1 to TRBJ2-3; the D is unclear. Trimming removed 4 bases from V and 7 bases from J, with 9 bases in between. This CDR3 is 11 amino acids long. Germline-derived CDR1 and CDR2 are DFQATT and SNEGSKA (reference sequence). CDR3 loop: CSAISVYTQYF. The CDR3, as DNA: TGCAGTGCTATCAGCGTTTATACGCAGTATTTT.

The rearrangement links TRBV6-5 to TRBJ1-2, with no clear D. The CDR3 spans 15 residues. Germline CDR1 is MNHEY and CDR2 is SVGAGI. V was pared by 0 bases and J by 0 bases, with 8 bases between. The CDR3 spells CASSYSRSPNYGYTF. The CDR3, as DNA: TGTGCCAGCAGTTACTCGCGTTCGCCTAACTATGGCTACACCTTC.

This clone appeared once. The rearrangement links TRBV13 to TRBJ1-4; 8 bases align to TRBD1. V was pared by 3 bases and J by 7 bases, with 4 bases of the junction left unmatched. This CDR3 is 14 amino acids long. CDR1 and CDR2 (germline): PRHDT, FYEKMQ (reference sequence). Written as DNA, the CDR3 is TGTGCCAGCAGCTTCCGGACAGGGAGTGAAAAACTGTTTTTT. Translating gives CASSFRTGSEKLFF.

The rearrangement uses TRBV28 and TRBJ2-7, with 10 bases lining up with TRBD1. CDR3 length: 15 residues. Per germline, CDR1 MDHEN and CDR2 SYDVKM. J lost 6 bases, V lost 3 bases, and 8 bases had no gene match. As DNA, the CDR3 is TGTGCCAGCAGTTTCCCCCTCGGACAGGGGGGCGAGCAGTACTTC. This translates into CASSFPLGQGGEQYF. Full variable domain (outside the CDR3, taken from reference TRBV28 and TRBJ2-7): DVKVTQSSRYLVKRTGEKVFLECVQDMDHENMFWYRQDPGLGLRLIYFSYDVKMKEKGDIPEGYSVSREKKERFSLILESASTNQTSMYLCASSFPLGQGGEQYFGPGTRLTVT.

The chain recombines TRBV30 with TRBJ1-5, with 7 nucleotides matching TRBD1. The CDR3 contains 13 residues. J gave up 1 base and V 7 bases, and 4 bases lay outside the gene matches. Germline V gives CDR1 GTSNPN, CDR2 SVGIG (reference sequence). CDR3 sequence reads: CALQGRSNQPQHF. The CDR3 DNA is TGTGCCTTACAGGGGAGGAGCAATCAGCCCCAGCATTTT. Using reference TRBV30 and TRBJ1-5 for the parts outside the CDR3, the full variable domain is SQTIHQWPATLVQPVGSPLSLECTVEGTSNPNLYWYRQAAGRGLQLLFYSVGIGQISSEVPQNLSASRPQDRQFILSSKKLLLSDSGFYLCALQGRSNQPQHFGDGTRLSIL.